Each of the 17 T cell receptor beta chains below was sequenced from the same sample in a study of control samples from healthy donors and cancer patients (dated by TCRdb to 2020 to 2021). Libraries came from the immunoSEQ multiplex PCR assay. Imported from immuneACCESS, the table was reduced by TCRdb to in-frame sequences with V and J called. These copies leave out some clones; in studies compared against another copy, an unresolved V gene accounts for under half, and the cause of the remainder is not known. The sample has tens of thousands of clones on record, around 83% of them singletons. The ten most abundant clones make up roughly 11% of the sample. Sequencing was performed on PBMCs. The receptors come from a man between 60 and 75 years old with head and neck cancer.

The chain couples TRBV7-9 to TRBJ1-1, with TRBD1 as a possible D gene (5 bases). The CDR3 contains 14 residues. CDR1 and CDR2 from the germline V gene are SEHNR and FQNEAQ (reference sequence). Trimming removed 5 bases from V and 5 bases from J, with 15 bases in between. CDR3 amino acids: CASSPLSGKTEAFF. The CDR3 nucleotides are TGTGCCAGCAGCCCCCTCTCAGGGAAAACTGAAGCTTTCTTT.

Comments on this clone: At the DNA level, this CDR3 is encoded by other sequences in the same sample as well. The CDR3, as DNA: TGCAGTGCTAGGGGCGGAGATACGCAGTATTTT. It codes for CSARGGDTQYF. The chain recombines TRBV20-1 with TRBJ2-3, with D unresolved. This CDR3 spans 11 amino acids. Between the trimmed V and J ends, which lost 3 bases and 5 bases, there was a span of 6 bases. Germline V gives CDR1 DFQATT, CDR2 SNEGSKA (reference sequence).

The chain couples TRBV10-3 to TRBJ1-1; D is possibly TRBD1 (6 bases). Germline V lookup: CDR1 ENHRY, CDR2 SYGVKD. Trimming took 3 bases from V and 5 from J, leaving 10 bases between them. CDR3 length: 13 residues. The CDR3 spells CAISDRGETEAFF. CDR3 DNA sequence: TGTGCCATCAGTGACAGGGGAGAAACTGAAGCTTTCTTT.

V gene TRBV29-1 combines with J gene TRBJ1-4; the D gene is possibly TRBD1 (5 bases). CDR1 SQVTM and CDR2 ANQGSEA come from the germline V gene. V shed 4 bases and J shed 8 bases, with 17 bases lying between them. This CDR3 has 14 residues. Written as DNA, the CDR3 is TGCAGCGTTGGGGAGGGAGGGGTATACGAAAAACTGTTTTTT. It is translated as CSVGEGGVYEKLFF.

V is TRBV30 and J is TRBJ2-5; 14 nucleotides match TRBD2. Germline V CDR1 and CDR2: GTSNPN, SVGIG (reference sequence). The CDR3 spans 15 residues. J was trimmed by 7 bases and V by 3 bases; bases with no gene match: 7. CDR3 coding DNA: TGTGCCTGGAGGGGGACTAGCGGGAGATCCGTGACCCAGTACTTC. It translates to CAWRGTSGRSVTQYF.

The chain couples TRBV10-3 to TRBJ2-5; 9 nucleotides agree with TRBD2. This CDR3 comprises 17 residues. Germline V CDR1 and CDR2: ENHRY, SYGVKD. V gave up 10 bases and J gave up 4 bases; unmatched junction bases: 19. CDR3 bases: TGTGCCACCTCCCCCGGGACACTTAGCGGGAGTTTAGAGACCCAGTACTTC. This sequence encodes CATSPGTLSGSLETQYF.

The chain is built from TRBV3-1 (or the pseudogene TRBV3-2) and TRBJ1-6; D is perhaps TRBD1 (5 bases). Germline V gene lookup returns CDR1 LGHDT and CDR2 YNNKEL (reference sequence). The CDR3 sequence is 13 residues long. V lost 5 bases, J lost 17 bases, and 19 bases lay in between. The CDR3 coding sequence is TGTGCCAGCAGCACTCTCTCGGGGGAAAGCATCCACTTT. Protein sequence: CASSTLSGESIHF.

This sequence joins TRBV7-8 and TRBJ1-1, with D unclear. CDR3 length equals 14 residues. V lost 1 base and J lost 2, with 8 bases in between. CDR1 and CDR2 (germline): SGHVS, FQNEAQ. The CDR3 DNA follows: TGTGCCAGCAGCTTAGAGCGGGTTAACACTGAAGCTTTCTTT. It specifies CASSLERVNTEAFF.

V is TRBV29-1 and J is TRBJ2-4, with no clear D. The V and J ends lost 4 bases and 2 bases respectively, with 3 bases between them. The CDR3 has 11 residues. Per the germline V gene, CDR1 is SQVTM and CDR2 is ANQGSEA. The CDR3 DNA follows: TGCAGCGTTGTGACCAAAAACATTCAGTACTTC. Its translation is CSVVTKNIQYF.

In this sample, this clone turned up once. The chain uses TRBV4-1 and TRBJ2-7; 15 bases line up with TRBD2. CDR1 and CDR2 (germline): MGHRA, YSYEKL. V dropped 4 bases and J dropped 5; count of bases not matched to a gene: 9. CDR3 length equals 17 residues. CDR3 sequence reads: CASSRGTSGRRENEQYF. Written as DNA, the CDR3 is TGCGCCAGCAGCCGGGGGACTAGCGGGAGGAGGGAGAACGAGCAGTACTTC.

J is TRBJ2-7 and V is TRBV5-1; 9 positions agree with TRBD1. The trim removed 4 bases at V and 6 bases at J, leaving 11 bases unmatched. Germline CDR1 SGHRS, CDR2 YFSETQ. This CDR3 has 15 amino acids. CDR3 loop: CASSGWTGATGEQYF. The DNA of the CDR3 is TGCGCCAGCAGCGGCTGGACAGGGGCGACGGGCGAGCAGTACTTC.

This clone has just one count. This sequence joins TRBV11-2 and TRBJ1-6; D ambiguous. V dropped 4 bases and J dropped 0 bases, with 10 bases sitting between them. CDR1 and CDR2 (germline): SGHAT, FQNNGV. This CDR3 is 16 amino acids long. In nucleotides, the CDR3 is TGTGCCAGCAGCTCCATATATAGCTCCTATAATTCACCCCTCCACTTT. Encoded protein: CASSSIYSSYNSPLHF. Combining the CDR3 with reference TRBV11-2 and TRBJ1-6 gives the whole variable domain EAGVAQSPRYKIIEKRQSVAFWCNPISGHATLYWYQQILGQGPKLLIQFQNNGVVDDSQLPKDRFSAERLKGVDSTLKIQPAKLEDSAVYLCASSSIYSSYNSPLHFGNGTRLTVT.

The rearrangement joins TRBV6-6 to TRBJ2-7; D is uncertain. The CDR3 length is 15 residues. V was trimmed by 2 bases and J by 3 bases, leaving 14 bases between them. Germline V gene data show CDR1 as MNHNY and CDR2 as SVGAGI (reference sequence). The CDR3 DNA follows: TGTGCCAGCAGTTACATACCCCTTGCATACTACGAGCAGTACTTC. This translates into CASSYIPLAYYEQYF.

This chain links TRBV5-6 with TRBJ1-2; D gene ambiguous. Germline CDR1 and CDR2: SGHDT and YYEEEE. Trimming removed 6 bases at V and 0 bases at J, with 15 bases between. The CDR3 totals 15 residues. CDR3 DNA: TGTGCCAGCACCCCTCTAGAGCGACCTAACTATGGCTACACCTTC. It translates to CASTPLERPNYGYTF.

This chain uses TRBV11-2 with TRBJ1-4; 7 nucleotides line up with TRBD1. This CDR3 is built from 16 residues. Per the germline V gene, CDR1 is SGHAT and CDR2 is FQNNGV. V dropped 4 bases and J dropped 5; count of bases not matched to a gene: 10. The CDR3 coding sequence is TGTGCCAGCAGCTCGATCGTCCGACAGGGAAATGAAAAACTGTTTTTT. Protein: CASSSIVRQGNEKLFF. Drawing the rest from reference TRBV11-2 and TRBJ1-4, the complete variable domain is EAGVAQSPRYKIIEKRQSVAFWCNPISGHATLYWYQQILGQGPKLLIQFQNNGVVDDSQLPKDRFSAERLKGVDSTLKIQPAKLEDSAVYLCASSSIVRQGNEKLFFGSGTQLSVL.

This chain joins TRBV19 and TRBJ2-1; D call uncertain. Per germline, CDR1 LNHDA and CDR2 SQIVND (reference sequence). V was clipped by 1 base and J by 0 bases, with 7 bases between them. This CDR3 is built from 15 residues. The CDR3 DNA sequence: TGTGCCAGTAGTATAGGTTTAAGCTCCTACAATGAGCAGTTCTTC. This gives the protein CASSIGLSSYNEQFF.

The chain couples TRBV7-8 to TRBJ2-1; 12 bases are shared with TRBD2. The V gene's germline CDR1 is SGHVS and CDR2 FQNEAQ. V dropped 7 bases and J dropped 5; count of bases not matched to a gene: 12. The CDR3 runs 17 residues. CDR3 loop: CASTPFGLAGSNNEQFF. CDR3 coding DNA: TGTGCCAGCACCCCCTTCGGACTAGCGGGATCTAACAATGAGCAGTTCTTC.